This T cell receptor (beta chain) was recovered during a study of shared clonotypes between healthy human individuals. The authors loaded 200 ng DNA, 25,000 to 30,000 T cell genomes, into sorted-subset replicate PCRs. Profiling relied on immunoSEQ multiplex PCR, and the TCRdb table lists in-frame clones only, not all of them. The sample carries about 680,000 clones, about 91% recorded once. CD45RO negativity and positive selection for CCR7 defined naive CD8 cells, a population that excluded terminally differentiated effector memory CD45RA+ cells. Trimming pared 1 base from V and 5 bases from J, leaving 12 bases between. Per the germline V gene, CDR1 is SGHNT and CDR2 is YYREEE (reference sequence). The CDR3 extends over 15 amino acids.

The chain links TRBV5-4 to TRBJ1-4, with D unclear. Sequences were obtained from naive CD8+ T cells sorted from blood. This receptor was taken from a man aged 30 to 45 in good health. As DNA, the CDR3 is TGTGCCAGCAGCTTGTCAACCGTAACGAATGAAAAACTGTTTTTT. Translation: CASSLSTVTNEKLFF.